The 3 T cell receptor beta chains in this list originate from one sample, sequenced in a study of cytomegalovirus exposure and HLA in healthy donors (dated by TCRdb to the late 2010s). The library came from the immunoSEQ multiplex PCR assay. For the multiplex PCR, a mixture combining 60 forward primers for TCR Vbeta segments and 13 reverse primers for TCR Jbeta segments was used. TCRdb carries this immuneACCESS record with in-frame sequences only. Its versions omit some clonotypes, under half of them owing to an unresolved V gene in the studies checked, with the rest unexplained. A total of tens of thousands of clones appear in this sample, roughly 70% of them only once. The top ten hold 15% to 20% of the sample. Material for sequencing was PBMCs. Receptors were obtained from a woman aged 60-70 years in good health and CMV-seropositive.

This clone was seen more than once but under ten times. The CDR3 is CASSLMRGGTDTQYF. DNA of the CDR3: TGTGCCAGCAGCTTAATGCGGGGGGGCACAGATACGCAGTATTTT. This sequence joins TRBV7-2 and TRBJ2-3, with 8 bases that match TRBD2. Germline V gene sequence: CDR1 SGHTA, CDR2 FQGNSA. The CDR3 spans 15 residues. With V trimmed by 2 bases and J by 1 base, 2 bases remained unmatched.

A few counts support this clone. The same CDR3 can be traced to other DNA sequences in this sample. The V and J genes are TRBV29-1 and TRBJ1-1; possible D gene TRBD1, 5 bases. The germline V gene has CDR1 SQVTM and CDR2 ANQGSEA. The CDR3 sequence is 13 residues long. Trimming pared 5 bases from V and 2 bases from J, leaving 12 bases between. The CDR3 DNA reads TGCAGCGTTTCCCGGGACTCTAACACTGAAGCTTTCTTT. Encoded protein: CSVSRDSNTEAFF.

The chain links TRBV14 to TRBJ1-1, with TRBD1 identical over 12 bases. The trim removed 6 bases at V and 10 bases at J, leaving 9 bases unmatched. From germline, CDR1 is SGHDN and CDR2 FVKESK. The CDR3 is 14 amino acids. The CDR3 here is CASSFGTGGISAFF. The CDR3 DNA reads TGTGCCAGCAGTTTCGGGACAGGGGGCATCTCAGCTTTCTTT.